One sample yielded the 24 T cell receptor beta chains listed below, sequenced in a study of blood T cell repertoires in COVID-19. Sequenced by immunoSEQ multiplex PCR; TCRdb stores in-frame clones only, minus some. The sample records some 180,000 clones, 75% to 80% being singletons. The source material was peripheral blood. These receptor sequences come from a woman in her forties or fifties with active or convalescent COVID-19.

V is TRBV4-3 and J is TRBJ2-1; D unresolved. The germline CDR1 and CDR2 sequences are LGHNA and YSLEER. The CDR3 loop spans 16 amino acids. Between the trimmed V and J ends, which lost 0 bases and 3 bases, there was a span of 12 bases. The CDR3 region has the DNA TGCGCCAGCAGCCAAGACCACTCCGGTGGCTACAATGAGCAGTTCTTC. It yields the protein CASSQDHSGGYNEQFF.

This chain links TRBV4-1 with TRBJ1-5; 7 positions match TRBD1. J lost 3 bases, V lost 0 bases, and 2 bases had no gene match. CDR3 length: 15 residues. From germline, CDR1 is MGHRA and CDR2 YSYEKL. CDR3 sequence: CASSQETGANQPQHF. The CDR3 region has the DNA TGCGCCAGCAGCCAAGAAACAGGGGCCAATCAGCCCCAGCATTTT.

The J gene is TRBJ1-1, the V gene TRBV10-3, with 8 bases fitting TRBD1. Looked up from germline, CDR1 is ENHRY and CDR2 is SYGVKD. CDR3 length: 14 residues. Trimming cost V 10 bases and J 0 bases; bases outside gene matches: 7. CDR3 sequence reads: CATWTGTMNTEAFF. In DNA form, the CDR3 reads TGTGCCACCTGGACAGGGACGATGAACACTGAAGCTTTCTTT.

The chain recombines TRBV18 with TRBJ2-3; D is unresolved. The CDR3 totals 16 residues. The V end was cut by 6 bases, the J end by 2 bases, with 18 bases between. Per the germline V gene, CDR1 is KGHSH and CDR2 is LQKENI. The CDR3 spells CASSLRRNYDTDTQYF. CDR3 coding DNA: TGTGCCAGCTCCCTAAGGCGCAACTACGACACAGATACGCAGTATTTT.

The CDR3 DNA reads TGTGCCAGCAGCCCCCCGGGGAACACTGAAGCTTTCTTT. It is translated as CASSPPGNTEAFF. The genes are TRBV12-3 or TRBV12-4 and TRBJ1-1; D unclear. CDR3 length: 13 amino acids. V lost 6 bases and J lost 1, with 9 bases in between.

This chain uses TRBV27 with TRBJ2-7; TRBD1 might be the D (6 bases). This CDR3 has 17 amino acids. CDR1 and CDR2 (germline): MNHEY, SMNVEV (reference sequence). Trimming left V 6 bases short and J 2 bases short, with 23 bases between. The CDR3 DNA sequence: TGTGCCAGCAGCATGGGCCCTTACAGGGCGCTTCCCTACGAGCAGTACTTC. This encodes CASSMGPYRALPYEQYF.

A word on this clone: The junction departs from germline at one end; a sequencing error may be responsible. This CDR3 reads CASSQGQEMVF. CDR3 DNA: TGTGCCAGCAGCCAGGGACAGGAGATGGTTTTT. The chain joins TRBV7-6 to TRBJ1-4, with 8 bases matching TRBD1. Germline loops: CDR1 SGHVS, CDR2 FNYEAQ. The CDR3 contains 11 residues.

This rearrangement joins TRBV20-1 to TRBJ2-7; TRBD1 aligns across 7 bases. Germline CDR1 and CDR2: DFQATT and SNEGSKA (reference sequence). Trimming cost V 5 bases and J 6 bases; bases outside gene matches: 4. The length of the CDR3 is 11 residues. The CDR3 loop is CSARTGVEQYF. In nucleotides, the CDR3 is TGCAGTGCTCGAACAGGGGTCGAGCAGTACTTC.

This sequence joins TRBV7-2 and TRBJ2-3; D call uncertain. The CDR3 runs 13 residues. Trimming cost V 1 base and J 2 bases, with 4 bases left between them. Looked up from germline, CDR1 is SGHTA and CDR2 is FQGNSA. The CDR3 sequence is CASSLVLTDTQYF. CDR3 nucleotide sequence: TGTGCCAGCAGCTTAGTACTCACAGATACGCAGTATTTT.

The J gene is TRBJ1-3, the V gene TRBV18; D not resolved. The CDR3 runs to 12 residues. V lost 2 bases to trimming and J lost 8 bases, with 7 bases between them. Germline loops: CDR1 KGHSH, CDR2 LQKENI. The CDR3 spells CASSPVLDTIYF. Here the CDR3 DNA reads TGTGCCAGCTCACCAGTGTTAGACACCATATATTTT. The whole variable domain, filled in from reference TRBV18 and TRBJ1-3, reads NAGVMQNPRHLVRRRGQEARLRCSPMKGHSHVYWYRQLPEEGLKFMVYLQKENIIDESGMPKERFSAEFPKEGPSILRIQQVVRGDSAAYFCASSPVLDTIYFGEGSWLTVV.

CDR3 sequence reads: CASCGQGETQYF. The CDR3 DNA is TGTGCCAGCTGTGGACAGGGAGAGACCCAGTACTTC. The rearrangement uses TRBV28 and TRBJ2-5; 8 bases line up with TRBD1. In germline, CDR1 is MDHEN, CDR2 SYDVKM. J lost 4 bases, V lost 8 bases, and 3 bases had no gene match. The CDR3 has 12 residues.

V gene TRBV27 combines with J gene TRBJ1-2; D is perhaps TRBD1 (6 bases). CDR3 length equals 12 residues. Germline lookup yields CDR1 MNHEY and CDR2 SMNVEV (reference sequence). The V and J ends lost 10 bases and 7 bases respectively, with 16 bases between them. This CDR3 reads CATATLTGGYTF. In DNA form, the CDR3 reads TGTGCCACCGCGACCCTGACAGGTGGCTACACCTTC.

The chain is built from TRBV2 and TRBJ1-1; D gene uncertain. Germline V lookup: CDR1 SNHLY, CDR2 FYNNEI. The CDR3 has 15 residues. The germline V and J ends were trimmed by 2 bases and 3 bases, with 13 bases remaining between them. The CDR3 sequence: CASSEKSGGYTEAFF. CDR3 coding DNA: TGTGCCAGCAGTGAAAAGTCAGGCGGGTACACTGAAGCTTTCTTT.

V and J are TRBV12-3 or TRBV12-4 and TRBJ2-3; D ambiguous. Between the trimmed V and J ends, which lost 3 bases and 2 bases, there was a span of 3 bases. The CDR3 covers 12 residues. In nucleotides, the CDR3 is TGTGCCAGCAGTTTCTCCACAGATACGCAGTATTTT. It is translated as CASSFSTDTQYF.

The V gene is TRBV6-5, the J gene TRBJ2-7; TRBD1 matches at 7 bases. The CDR3 runs 15 residues. The germline gives CDR1 MNHEY, CDR2 SVGAGI. The junction had 20 bases not matched to a gene; V was cut back by 6 bases and J by 12 bases. The CDR3 coding sequence is TGTGCCAGCAGCGCGTACCCGGACAGGCGTCAATCGCCGTACTTC. This gives the protein CASSAYPDRRQSPYF.

This clone was seen just once. This chain links TRBV2 with TRBJ1-2; 8 bases line up with TRBD1. The CDR3 loop spans 15 amino acids. Losses at the gene ends were 1 base for V and 0 bases for J; bases not matched to a gene: 1. The germline gives CDR1 SNHLY, CDR2 FYNNEI. The CDR3 spells CASSEETGANYGYTF. In DNA, the CDR3 is TGTGCCAGCAGTGAAGAGACAGGGGCTAACTATGGCTACACCTTC.

The J gene is TRBJ2-5, the V gene TRBV5-4, with D possibly TRBD1 on 6 matching bases. Per the germline V gene, CDR1 is SGHNT and CDR2 is YYREEE (reference sequence). This CDR3 region has 14 residues. V was trimmed by 0 bases and J by 4 bases, leaving 10 bases between them. The CDR3 is CASSLEIGGETQYF. The CDR3 DNA reads as TGTGCCAGCAGCTTGGAAATAGGGGGAGAGACCCAGTACTTC.

The sample holds a few counts of this clone. The J gene is TRBJ1-2, the V gene TRBV5-1; D is possibly TRBD1 (5 bases). Trimming stripped 2 bases from V and 0 bases from J, with 11 bases between. The CDR3 consists of 15 residues. CDR1 is SGHRS, CDR2 YFSETQ, per germline. The DNA for the CDR3 is TGCGCCAGCAGCTTTCCCGGGGGGTCTAACTATGGCTACACCTTC. Residues: CASSFPGGSNYGYTF.

V and J are TRBV27 and TRBJ2-5, with TRBD1 matching over 10 bases. The CDR3 contains 15 residues. J was trimmed by 8 bases and V by 5 bases; bases with no gene match: 11. Germline CDR1 MNHEY, CDR2 SMNVEV (reference sequence). The CDR3 loop is CASSPTGTGDRTQYF. The CDR3 DNA reads as TGTGCCAGCAGTCCGACCGGGACAGGGGACCGAACCCAGTACTTC.

The CDR3 bases are TGTGCCAGCAGCCCACGGGACAGGGGCCCGGAGGATGAAAAACTGTTTTTT. It is translated as CASSPRDRGPEDEKLFF. The gene calls are TRBV7-2 and TRBJ1-4; 10 bases are a match to TRBD1. Germline CDR1 reads SGHTA; CDR2 reads FQGNSA. The J segment lost 6 bases and the V segment lost 5 bases, leaving 12 bases of the junction unmatched. There are 17 residues in the CDR3.

This sequence joins TRBV6-6 and TRBJ1-1, with D perhaps matching TRBD1 (6 bases). The CDR3 is 12 residues long. Trimming removed 4 bases at V and 9 bases at J, with 12 bases between. The V gene's germline CDR1 is MNHNY and CDR2 SVGAGI (reference sequence). The CDR3 coding sequence is TGTGCCAGCAGTTCAACAGGGTCCCAAGCTTTCTTT. Protein product: CASSSTGSQAFF.

This clone was observed a few times. The chain is built from TRBV9 and TRBJ1-4; D remains unclear. The V end was cut by 4 bases, the J end by 4 bases, with 17 bases between. Germline values: CDR1 SGDLS, CDR2 YYNGEE. This CDR3 spans 16 amino acids. The CDR3 here is CASSPPRLGSNEKLFF. Written as DNA, the CDR3 is TGTGCCAGCAGCCCGCCCAGGTTGGGGAGTAATGAAAAACTGTTTTTT.

The chain joins TRBV25-1 to TRBJ2-5, with 10 bases fitting TRBD2. V lost 4 bases to trimming and J lost 1 base; unmatched junction nucleotides: 6. The CDR3 is made up of 16 amino acids. Per the germline V gene, CDR1 is MGHDK and CDR2 is SYGVNS. CDR3 region: CASSGTSGDLQETQYF. The CDR3 DNA sequence: TGTGCCAGCAGTGGTACTAGCGGGGATCTCCAAGAGACCCAGTACTTC.

This rearrangement joins TRBV15 to TRBJ2-7, with D maybe TRBD2 (5 bases). Germline CDR1 reads LNHNV; CDR2 reads YYDKDF (reference sequence). This CDR3 region has 12 residues. V was cut by 0 bases and J by 11 bases, with 11 bases left in between. The CDR3 is CATSRDLGRKYF. CDR3 coding DNA: TGTGCCACCAGCAGAGATTTAGGGAGAAAGTACTTC.